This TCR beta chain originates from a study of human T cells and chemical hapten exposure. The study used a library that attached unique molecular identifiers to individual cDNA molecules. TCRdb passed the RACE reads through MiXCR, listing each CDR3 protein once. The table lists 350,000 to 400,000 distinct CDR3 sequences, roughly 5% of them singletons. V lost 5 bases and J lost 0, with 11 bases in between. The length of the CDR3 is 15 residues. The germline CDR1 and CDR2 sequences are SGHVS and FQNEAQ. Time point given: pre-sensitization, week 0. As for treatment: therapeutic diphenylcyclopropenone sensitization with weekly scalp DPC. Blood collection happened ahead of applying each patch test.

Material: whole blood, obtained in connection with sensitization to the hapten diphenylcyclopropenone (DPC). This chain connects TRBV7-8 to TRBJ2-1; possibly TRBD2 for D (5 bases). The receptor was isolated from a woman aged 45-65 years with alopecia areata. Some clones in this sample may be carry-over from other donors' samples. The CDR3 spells CASSRSVSSYNEQFF. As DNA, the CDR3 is TGTGCCAGCAGCCGTAGCGTGAGCTCCTACAATGAGCAGTTCTTC. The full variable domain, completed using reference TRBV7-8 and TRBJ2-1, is GAGVSQSPRYKVAKRGQDVALRCDPISGHVSLFWYQQALGQGPEFLTYFQNEAQLDKSGLPSDRFFAERPEGSVSTLKIQRTQQEDSAVYLCASSRSVSSYNEQFFGPGTRLTVL.